A selection of T cell receptor beta chains follows, all from one sample in a study of blood T cells in healthy people across ages. TCRdb re-derived calls from the 5' RACE reads in MiXCR, one entry per CDR3 protein. The profile shows about 1.4 million distinct CDR3 sequences, roughly 64% of them singletons. What was sequenced was blood. All receptors derive from a man between 18 and 29 years old in good health. Each CDR3 is given without its conserved first and last residue. The D gene is left open where the match is weak.

-	TRBV12-3/TRBV12-4	TRBJ2-5	12	ASSLIGAGETQY
TRBD2	TRBV10-3	TRBJ2-1	15	AIGPRSGGLSYNEQF
-	TRBV28	TRBJ2-4	12	ASSRTVSGDIQY
TRBD2	TRBV4-1	TRBJ2-3	15	ASSQDHLAGGSDTQY
TRBD2	TRBV7-2	TRBJ2-3	14	ASEWILAGLTDTQY
-	TRBV5-6	TRBJ1-1	12	ASTLDSMNTEAF
TRBD2	TRBV11-2	TRBJ2-1	13	ASSLSSGTNNEQF
-	TRBV4-3	TRBJ2-1	15	AGSQDRRQGRINEQF
-	TRBV7-9	TRBJ2-2	10	ASSPTSGELF
TRBD2	TRBV7-2	-	14	ASSLRIAGLTYEQY
-	TRBV7-9	TRBJ2-1	14	ASSPPGASSYNEQF
-	TRBV7-2	TRBJ2-3	12	ASSGGPVRDTQY
-	TRBV18	TRBJ2-7	9	ASSETNEQY
-	TRBV20-1	TRBJ2-4	17	SARSYPGHEVLAKNIQY
-	TRBV29-1	TRBJ2-1	10	SVRSSYNEQF
TRBD1	TRBV7-9	TRBJ2-6	16	ASSPPGQGASGANVLT
TRBD1	TRBV12-3/TRBV12-4	TRBJ1-1	13	ASSSIPGQGANAF
-	TRBV29-1	TRBJ2-5	8	SGAEETQY
TRBD2	TRBV7-9	TRBJ2-1	13	ASSLGTSGHNEQF
-	TRBV9	TRBJ1-1	10	ASTSLNAEAF
TRBD1	TRBV7-2	TRBJ2-1	16	ASSLFVRAGGYYNEQF
-	TRBV20-1	TRBJ2-6	11	SALYSGTNVLT
-	TRBV6-2/TRBV6-3	TRBJ2-2	12	ASRNGGHTGELF
TRBD2	TRBV29-1	TRBJ2-1	13	SVEDRGREDNEQF
-	TRBV5-1	TRBJ1-1	14	ASSLGQGGELTEAF
-	TRBV5-1	TRBJ2-3	12	ASSLQVSTDTQY
-	TRBV25-1	TRBJ1-2	12	ASSEYRDDYGYT
TRBD1	TRBV12-3/TRBV12-4	TRBJ1-6	14	ASSRTMTGGESPLH
-	TRBV29-1	TRBJ1-4	9	SVEQGKKLF
TRBD1	TRBV2	TRBJ1-2	12	ASPPRGQYYGYT
TRBD1	TRBV20-1	TRBJ1-3	13	SAYQGATSGNTIY
-	TRBV9	-	14	ASSDDRSRTPYEQY
-	TRBV6-6	TRBJ1-5	8	ASSTQPQH
-	TRBV20-1	TRBJ1-2	13	SARPPGHINYGYT
TRBD1	TRBV5-1	TRBJ2-6	14	ATSTGLFSGANVLT
-	TRBV3-1	TRBJ1-2	13	ASSQDRIGLGGYT
TRBD1	TRBV29-1	TRBJ1-2	10	SARDRAPGYT
TRBD1	TRBV6-1	TRBJ2-1	12	ASRARQGSDEQF
TRBD1	TRBV7-2	TRBJ2-3	14	ASSLAGQGPTDTQY
-	TRBV11-1	TRBJ2-1	14	ASSLLRTGGMGEQF
-	TRBV4-2	TRBJ1-4	13	ASRPKRGGSGELF
-	TRBV7-9	TRBJ2-7	12	ASSAVEGFNEQY